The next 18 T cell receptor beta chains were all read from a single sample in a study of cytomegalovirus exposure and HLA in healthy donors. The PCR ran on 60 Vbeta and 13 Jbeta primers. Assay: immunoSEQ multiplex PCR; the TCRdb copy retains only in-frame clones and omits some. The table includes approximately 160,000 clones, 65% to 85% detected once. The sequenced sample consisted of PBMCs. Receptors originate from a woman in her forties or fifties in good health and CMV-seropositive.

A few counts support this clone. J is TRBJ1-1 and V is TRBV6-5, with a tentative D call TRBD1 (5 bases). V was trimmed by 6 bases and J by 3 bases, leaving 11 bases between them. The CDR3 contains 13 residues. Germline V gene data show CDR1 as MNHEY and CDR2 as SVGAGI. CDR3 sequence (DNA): TGTGCCAGCAGCTCAGGGTGGCACACTGAAGCTTTCTTT. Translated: CASSSGWHTEAFF.

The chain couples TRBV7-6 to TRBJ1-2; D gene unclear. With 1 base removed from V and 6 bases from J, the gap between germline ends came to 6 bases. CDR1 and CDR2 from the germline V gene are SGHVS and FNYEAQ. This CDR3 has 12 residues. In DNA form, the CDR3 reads TGTGCCAGCAGCTTAGGGCTGGATGGCTACACCTTC. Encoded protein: CASSLGLDGYTF.

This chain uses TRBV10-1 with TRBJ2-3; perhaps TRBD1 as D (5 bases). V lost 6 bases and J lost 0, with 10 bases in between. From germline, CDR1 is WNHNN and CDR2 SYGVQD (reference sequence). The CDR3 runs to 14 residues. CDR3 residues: CASSSDISTDTQYF. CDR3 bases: TGCGCCAGCAGCTCGGACATTAGCACAGATACGCAGTATTTT.

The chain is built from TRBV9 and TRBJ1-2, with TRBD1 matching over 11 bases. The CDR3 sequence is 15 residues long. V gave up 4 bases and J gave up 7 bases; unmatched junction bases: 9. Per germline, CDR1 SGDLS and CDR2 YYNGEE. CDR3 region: CASSYGGQGGFGYTF. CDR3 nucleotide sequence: TGTGCCAGCAGCTACGGGGGACAGGGGGGGTTTGGCTACACCTTC.

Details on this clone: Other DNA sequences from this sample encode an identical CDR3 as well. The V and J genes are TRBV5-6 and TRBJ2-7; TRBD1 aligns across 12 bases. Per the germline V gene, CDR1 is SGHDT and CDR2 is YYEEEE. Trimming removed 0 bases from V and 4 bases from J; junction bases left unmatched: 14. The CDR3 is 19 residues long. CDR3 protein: CASSLEGVGTGGSLYEQYF. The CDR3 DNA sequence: TGTGCCAGCAGCTTGGAAGGTGTTGGGACAGGGGGCAGTCTGTACGAGCAGTACTTC.

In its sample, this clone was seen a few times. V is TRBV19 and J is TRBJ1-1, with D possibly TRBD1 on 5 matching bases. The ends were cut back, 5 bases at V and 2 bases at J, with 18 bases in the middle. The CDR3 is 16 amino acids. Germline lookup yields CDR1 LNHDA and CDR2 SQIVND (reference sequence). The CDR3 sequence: CASSPQRQTLNTEAFF. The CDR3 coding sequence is TGTGCCAGTAGTCCTCAGAGACAGACCCTTAACACTGAAGCTTTCTTT.

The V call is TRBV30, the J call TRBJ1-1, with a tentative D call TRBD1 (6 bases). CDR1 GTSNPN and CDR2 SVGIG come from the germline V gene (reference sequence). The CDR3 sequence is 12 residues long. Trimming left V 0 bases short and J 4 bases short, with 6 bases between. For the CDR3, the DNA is TGTGCCTGGAGTGTACAGGGCACTGAAGCTTTCTTT. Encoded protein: CAWSVQGTEAFF.

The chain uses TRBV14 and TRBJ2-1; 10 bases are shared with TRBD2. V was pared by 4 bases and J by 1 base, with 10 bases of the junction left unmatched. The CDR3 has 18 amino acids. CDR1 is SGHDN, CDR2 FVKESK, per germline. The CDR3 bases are TGTGCCAGCAGCCTTCGCCCGGGACTAGCGAAATCCTACAATGAGCAGTTCTTC. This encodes CASSLRPGLAKSYNEQFF.

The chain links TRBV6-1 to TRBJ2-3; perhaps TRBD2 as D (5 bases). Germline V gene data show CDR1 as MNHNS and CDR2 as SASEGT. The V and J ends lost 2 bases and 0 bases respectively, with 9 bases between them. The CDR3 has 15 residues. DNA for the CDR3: TGTGCCAGCAGTGAATCCCGGACTAGCACAGATACGCAGTATTTT. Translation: CASSESRTSTDTQYF.

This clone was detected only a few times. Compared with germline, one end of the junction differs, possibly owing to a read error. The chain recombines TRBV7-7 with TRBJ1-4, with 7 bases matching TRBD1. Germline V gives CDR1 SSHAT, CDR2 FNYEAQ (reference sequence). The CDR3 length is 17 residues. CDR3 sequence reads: CASSERQGLSTNEKLFF. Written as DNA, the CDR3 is TGTGCTAGCAGTGAGAGACAGGGACTCTCAACTAATGAAAAACTGTTTTTT.

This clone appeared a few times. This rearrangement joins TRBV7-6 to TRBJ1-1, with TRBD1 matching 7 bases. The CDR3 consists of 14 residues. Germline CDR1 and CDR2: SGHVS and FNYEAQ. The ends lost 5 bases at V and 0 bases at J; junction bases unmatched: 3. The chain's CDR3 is CASSPTGLNTEAFF. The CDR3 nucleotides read TGTGCCAGCAGCCCGACAGGGTTGAACACTGAAGCTTTCTTT.

CDR3 sequence reads: CASSLPADTQYF. Here the CDR3 DNA reads TGCGCCAGCAGCTTGCCTGCAGATACGCAGTATTTT. The J gene is TRBJ2-3, the V gene TRBV5-1; no definite D call. The CDR3 totals 12 residues. The V end lost 1 base, the J end lost 4 bases, and 4 bases lay between the germline ends. Germline loops: CDR1 SGHRS, CDR2 YFSETQ.

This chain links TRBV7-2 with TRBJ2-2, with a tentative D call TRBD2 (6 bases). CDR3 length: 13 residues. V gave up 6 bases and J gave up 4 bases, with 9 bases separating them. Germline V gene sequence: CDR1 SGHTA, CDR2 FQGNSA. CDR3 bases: TGTGCCAGCAGGTGGGACTTCACCGGGGAGCTGTTTTTT. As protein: CASRWDFTGELFF.

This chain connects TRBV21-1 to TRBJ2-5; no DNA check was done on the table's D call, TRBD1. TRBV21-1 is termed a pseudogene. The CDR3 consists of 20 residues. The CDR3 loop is CASSKANRQGRRVSKETQYF. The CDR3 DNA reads TGTGCCAGCAGCAAAGCCAATAGACAGGGGAGGCGGGTGTCTAAAGAGACCCAGTACTTC.

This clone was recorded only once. As DNA, the CDR3 is TGTGCCACCAGCAGTTCTCTGAACACTGAAGCTTTCTTT. This encodes CATSSSLNTEAFF. The rearrangement links TRBV15 to TRBJ1-1; D remains ambiguous. The CDR3 loop spans 13 amino acids. The germline V and J ends were trimmed by 3 bases and 0 bases, with 5 bases remaining between them. Germline CDR1 and CDR2: LNHNV and YYDKDF (reference sequence). Full variable domain (outside the CDR3, taken from reference TRBV15 and TRBJ1-1): DAMVIQNPRYQVTQFGKPVTLSCSQTLNHNVMYWYQQKSSQAPKLLFHYYDKDFNNEADTPDNFQSRRPNTSFCFLDIRSPGLGDTAMYLCATSSSLNTEAFFGQGTRLTVV.

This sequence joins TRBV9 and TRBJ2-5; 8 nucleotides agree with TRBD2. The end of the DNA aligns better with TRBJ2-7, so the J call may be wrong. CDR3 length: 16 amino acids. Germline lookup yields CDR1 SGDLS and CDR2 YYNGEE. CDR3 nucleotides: TGTGCCAGCAGCCCCCGGTCCCTAGCGGGCACCTACGAGCAGTACTTC. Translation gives CASSPRSLAGTYEQYF.

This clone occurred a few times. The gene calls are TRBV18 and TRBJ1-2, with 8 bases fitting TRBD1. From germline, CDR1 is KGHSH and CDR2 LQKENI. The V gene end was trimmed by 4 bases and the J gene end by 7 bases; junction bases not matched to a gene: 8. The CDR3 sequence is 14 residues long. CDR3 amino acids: CASSRPGTGGGYTF. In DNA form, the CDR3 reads TGTGCCAGCTCACGCCCCGGGACAGGAGGTGGCTACACCTTC.

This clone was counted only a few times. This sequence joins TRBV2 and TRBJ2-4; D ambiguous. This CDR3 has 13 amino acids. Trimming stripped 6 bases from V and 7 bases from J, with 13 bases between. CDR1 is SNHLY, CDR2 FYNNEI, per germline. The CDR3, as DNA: TGTGCCAGCAGAGCTGAACCCCCCAACATTCAGTACTTC. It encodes CASRAEPPNIQYF.